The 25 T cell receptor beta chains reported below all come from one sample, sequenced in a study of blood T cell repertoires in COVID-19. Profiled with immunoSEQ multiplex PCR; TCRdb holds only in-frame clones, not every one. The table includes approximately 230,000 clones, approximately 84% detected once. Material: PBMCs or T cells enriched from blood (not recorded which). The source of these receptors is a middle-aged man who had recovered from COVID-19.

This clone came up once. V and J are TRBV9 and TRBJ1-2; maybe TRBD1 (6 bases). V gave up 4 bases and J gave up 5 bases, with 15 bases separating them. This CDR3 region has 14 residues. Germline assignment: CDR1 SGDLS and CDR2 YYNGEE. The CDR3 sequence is CASSLTGGEYGYTF. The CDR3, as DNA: TGTGCCAGCAGCCTCACGGGGGGCGAATATGGCTACACCTTC.

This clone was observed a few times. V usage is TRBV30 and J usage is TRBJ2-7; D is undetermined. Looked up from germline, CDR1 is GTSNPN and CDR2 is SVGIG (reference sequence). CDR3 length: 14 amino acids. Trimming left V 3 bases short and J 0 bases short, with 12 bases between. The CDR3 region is CAWSAIPGSYEQYF. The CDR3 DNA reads TGTGCCTGGAGCGCGATTCCCGGCTCCTACGAGCAGTACTTC.

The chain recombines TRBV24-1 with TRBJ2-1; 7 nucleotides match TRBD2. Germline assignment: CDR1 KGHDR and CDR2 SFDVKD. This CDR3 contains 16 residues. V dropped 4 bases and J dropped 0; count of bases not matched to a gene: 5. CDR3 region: CATSDPAGYSYNEQFF. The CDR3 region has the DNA TGTGCCACCAGTGACCCAGCGGGATACTCCTACAATGAGCAGTTCTTC.

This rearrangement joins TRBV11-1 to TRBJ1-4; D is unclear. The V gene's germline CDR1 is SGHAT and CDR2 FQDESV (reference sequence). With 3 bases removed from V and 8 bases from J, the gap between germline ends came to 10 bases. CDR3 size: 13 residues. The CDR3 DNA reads TGTGCCAGCAGCTTCCCAGGAAGCGAAAAACTGTTTTTT. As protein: CASSFPGSEKLFF.

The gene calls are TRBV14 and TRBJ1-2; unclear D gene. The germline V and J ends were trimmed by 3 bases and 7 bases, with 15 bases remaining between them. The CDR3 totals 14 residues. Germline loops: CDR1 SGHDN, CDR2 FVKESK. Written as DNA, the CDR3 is TGTGCCAGCAGCCAGGCCCGAGGATTTGGTGGCTACACCTTC. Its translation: CASSQARGFGGYTF.

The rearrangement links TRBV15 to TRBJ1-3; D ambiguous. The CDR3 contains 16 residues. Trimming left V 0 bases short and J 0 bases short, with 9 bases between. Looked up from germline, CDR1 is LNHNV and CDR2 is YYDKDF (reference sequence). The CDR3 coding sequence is TGTGCCACCAGCAGAGAGGCCGGGTACTCTGGAAACACCATATATTTT. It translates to CATSREAGYSGNTIYF.

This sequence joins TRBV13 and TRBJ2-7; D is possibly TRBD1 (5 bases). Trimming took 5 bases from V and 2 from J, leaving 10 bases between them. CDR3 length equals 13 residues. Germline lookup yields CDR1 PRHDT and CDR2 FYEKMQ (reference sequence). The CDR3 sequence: CASSLDSPYEQYF. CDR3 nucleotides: TGTGCCAGCAGCCTCGACAGTCCCTACGAGCAGTACTTC.

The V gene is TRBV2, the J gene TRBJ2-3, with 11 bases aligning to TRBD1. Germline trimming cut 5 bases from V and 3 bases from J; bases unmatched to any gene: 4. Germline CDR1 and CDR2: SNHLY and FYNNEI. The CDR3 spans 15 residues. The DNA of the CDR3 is TGTGCCAGCAGTCTGGGACAGGGGGGGACAGATACGCAGTATTTT. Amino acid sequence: CASSLGQGGTDTQYF.

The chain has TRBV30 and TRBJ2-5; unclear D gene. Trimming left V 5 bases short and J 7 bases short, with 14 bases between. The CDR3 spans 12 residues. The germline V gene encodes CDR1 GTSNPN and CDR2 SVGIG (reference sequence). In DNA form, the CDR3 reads TGTGCCTGGTCGTTGGTCCCGGGGACCCAGTACTTC. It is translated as CAWSLVPGTQYF. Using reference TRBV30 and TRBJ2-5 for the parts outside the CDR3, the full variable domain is SQTIHQWPATLVQPVGSPLSLECTVEGTSNPNLYWYRQAAGRGLQLLFYSVGIGQISSEVPQNLSASRPQDRQFILSSKKLLLSDSGFYLCAWSLVPGTQYFGPGTRLLVL.

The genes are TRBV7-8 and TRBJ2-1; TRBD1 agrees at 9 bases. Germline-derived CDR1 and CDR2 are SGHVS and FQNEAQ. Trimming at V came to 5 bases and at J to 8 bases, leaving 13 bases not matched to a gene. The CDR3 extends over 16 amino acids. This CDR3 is CASSRITGQGAHEQFF. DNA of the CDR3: TGTGCCAGCAGCCGAATAACGGGACAGGGTGCTCATGAGCAGTTCTTC. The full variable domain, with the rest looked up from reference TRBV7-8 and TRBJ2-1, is GAGVSQSPRYKVAKRGQDVALRCDPISGHVSLFWYQQALGQGPEFLTYFQNEAQLDKSGLPSDRFFAERPEGSVSTLKIQRTQQEDSAVYLCASSRITGQGAHEQFFGPGTRLTVL.

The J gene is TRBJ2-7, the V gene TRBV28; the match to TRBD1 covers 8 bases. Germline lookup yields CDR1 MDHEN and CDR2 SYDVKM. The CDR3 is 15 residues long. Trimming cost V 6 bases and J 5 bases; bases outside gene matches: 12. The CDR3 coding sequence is TGTGCCAGCAGCCCAGGACAGGGTGAACGCCACGAGCAGTACTTC. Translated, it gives CASSPGQGERHEQYF.

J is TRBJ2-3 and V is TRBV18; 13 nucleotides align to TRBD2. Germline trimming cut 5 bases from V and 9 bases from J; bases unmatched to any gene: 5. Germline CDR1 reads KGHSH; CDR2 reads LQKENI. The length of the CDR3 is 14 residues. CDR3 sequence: CASSGLAGDPTQYF. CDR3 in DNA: TGTGCCAGCTCAGGACTAGCGGGAGACCCGACGCAGTATTTT. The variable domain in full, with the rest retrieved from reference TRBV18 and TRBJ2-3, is NAGVMQNPRHLVRRRGQEARLRCSPMKGHSHVYWYRQLPEEGLKFMVYLQKENIIDESGMPKERFSAEFPKEGPSILRIQQVVRGDSAAYFCASSGLAGDPTQYFGPGTRLTVL.

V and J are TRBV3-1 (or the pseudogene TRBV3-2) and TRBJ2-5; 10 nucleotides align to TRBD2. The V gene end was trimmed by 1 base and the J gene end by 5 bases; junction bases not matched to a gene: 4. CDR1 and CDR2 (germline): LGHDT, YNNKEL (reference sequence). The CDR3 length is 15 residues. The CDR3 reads CASSQGSGGRETQYF. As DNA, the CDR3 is TGTGCCAGCAGCCAAGGTAGCGGGGGGCGGGAGACCCAGTACTTC.

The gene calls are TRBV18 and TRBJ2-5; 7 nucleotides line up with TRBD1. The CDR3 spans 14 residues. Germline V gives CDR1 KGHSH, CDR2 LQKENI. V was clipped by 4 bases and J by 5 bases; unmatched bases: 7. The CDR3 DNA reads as TGTGCCAGCTCACAGTCAGGGGGAGAGGAGACCCAGTACTTC. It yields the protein CASSQSGGEETQYF.

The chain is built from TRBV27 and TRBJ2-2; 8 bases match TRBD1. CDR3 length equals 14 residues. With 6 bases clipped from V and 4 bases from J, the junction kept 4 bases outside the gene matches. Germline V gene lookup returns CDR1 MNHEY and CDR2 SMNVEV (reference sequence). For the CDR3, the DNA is TGTGCCAGCAGGGTAACAGGGGGCACCGGGGAGCTGTTTTTT. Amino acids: CASRVTGGTGELFF.

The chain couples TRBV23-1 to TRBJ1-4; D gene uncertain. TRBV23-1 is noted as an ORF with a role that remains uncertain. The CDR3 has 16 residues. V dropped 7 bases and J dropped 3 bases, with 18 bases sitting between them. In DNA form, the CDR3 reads TGCGCCAGCACTTCAAACCCGGGGAGGCCTAATGAAAAACTGTTTTTT. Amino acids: CASTSNPGRPNEKLFF.

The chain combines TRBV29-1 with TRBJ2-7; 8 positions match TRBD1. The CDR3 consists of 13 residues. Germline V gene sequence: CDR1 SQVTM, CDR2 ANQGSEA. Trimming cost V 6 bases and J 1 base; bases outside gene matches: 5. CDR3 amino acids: CSVRGTGSYEQYF. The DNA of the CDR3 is TGCAGCGTGAGAGGGACAGGATCCTACGAGCAGTACTTC.

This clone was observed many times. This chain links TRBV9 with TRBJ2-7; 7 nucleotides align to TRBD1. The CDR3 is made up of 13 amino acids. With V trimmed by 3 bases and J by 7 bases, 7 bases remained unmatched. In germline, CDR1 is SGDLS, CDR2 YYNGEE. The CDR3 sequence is CASSATGLGEQYF. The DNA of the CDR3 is TGTGCCAGCAGCGCGACAGGGTTAGGGGAGCAGTACTTC.

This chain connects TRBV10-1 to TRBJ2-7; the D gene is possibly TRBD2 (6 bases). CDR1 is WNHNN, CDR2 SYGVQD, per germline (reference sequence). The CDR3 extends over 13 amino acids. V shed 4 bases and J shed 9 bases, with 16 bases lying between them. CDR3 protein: CASSAGTAPGQYF. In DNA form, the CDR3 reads TGCGCCAGCAGTGCCGGGACTGCTCCGGGGCAGTACTTC.

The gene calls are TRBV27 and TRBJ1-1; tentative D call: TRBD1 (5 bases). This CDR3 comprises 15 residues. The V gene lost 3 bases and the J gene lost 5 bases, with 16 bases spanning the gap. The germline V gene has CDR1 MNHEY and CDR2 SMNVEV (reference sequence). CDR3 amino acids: CASSFFRQGLTEAFF. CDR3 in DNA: TGTGCCAGCAGTTTCTTCCGGCAGGGCTTAACTGAAGCTTTCTTT.

The CDR3 protein is CASSQGLAGENEQFF. DNA of the CDR3: TGTGCCAGCAGCCAAGGACTAGCGGGAGAAAATGAGCAGTTCTTC. This rearrangement joins TRBV4-2 to TRBJ2-1; TRBD2 matches 12 bases. This CDR3 spans 15 amino acids. CDR1 is LGHNA and CDR2 is YNFKEQ in the germline V gene. Losses at the gene ends were 1 base for V and 7 bases for J; bases not matched to a gene: 2.

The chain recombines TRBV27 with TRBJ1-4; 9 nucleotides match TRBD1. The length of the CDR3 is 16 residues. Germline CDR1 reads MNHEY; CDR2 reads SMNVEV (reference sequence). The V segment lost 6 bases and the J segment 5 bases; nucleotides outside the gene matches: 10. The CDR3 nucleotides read TGTGCCAGCAGCCGGGACAGGGCATATCCCAATGAAAAACTGTTTTTT. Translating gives CASSRDRAYPNEKLFF.

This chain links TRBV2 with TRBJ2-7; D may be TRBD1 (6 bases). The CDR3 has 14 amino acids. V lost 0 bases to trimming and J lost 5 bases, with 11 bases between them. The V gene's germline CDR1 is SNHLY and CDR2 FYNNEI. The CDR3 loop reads CASSEALEGDEQYF. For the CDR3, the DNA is TGTGCCAGCAGTGAAGCTCTTGAGGGGGACGAGCAGTACTTC.

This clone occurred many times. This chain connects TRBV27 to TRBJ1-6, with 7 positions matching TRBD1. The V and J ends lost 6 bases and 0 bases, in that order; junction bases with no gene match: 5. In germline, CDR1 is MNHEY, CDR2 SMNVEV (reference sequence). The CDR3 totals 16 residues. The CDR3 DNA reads TGTGCCAGCAGCGGGACAGCCAGCTCCTATAATTCACCCCTCCACTTT. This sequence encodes CASSGTASSYNSPLHF.

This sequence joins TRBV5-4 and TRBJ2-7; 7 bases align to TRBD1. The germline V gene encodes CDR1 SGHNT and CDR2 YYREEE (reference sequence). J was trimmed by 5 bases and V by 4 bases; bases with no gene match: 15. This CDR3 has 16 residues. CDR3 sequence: CASSLSGGRASDEQYF. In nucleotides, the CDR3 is TGTGCCAGCAGCCTCTCAGGGGGAAGGGCGTCGGACGAGCAGTACTTC.